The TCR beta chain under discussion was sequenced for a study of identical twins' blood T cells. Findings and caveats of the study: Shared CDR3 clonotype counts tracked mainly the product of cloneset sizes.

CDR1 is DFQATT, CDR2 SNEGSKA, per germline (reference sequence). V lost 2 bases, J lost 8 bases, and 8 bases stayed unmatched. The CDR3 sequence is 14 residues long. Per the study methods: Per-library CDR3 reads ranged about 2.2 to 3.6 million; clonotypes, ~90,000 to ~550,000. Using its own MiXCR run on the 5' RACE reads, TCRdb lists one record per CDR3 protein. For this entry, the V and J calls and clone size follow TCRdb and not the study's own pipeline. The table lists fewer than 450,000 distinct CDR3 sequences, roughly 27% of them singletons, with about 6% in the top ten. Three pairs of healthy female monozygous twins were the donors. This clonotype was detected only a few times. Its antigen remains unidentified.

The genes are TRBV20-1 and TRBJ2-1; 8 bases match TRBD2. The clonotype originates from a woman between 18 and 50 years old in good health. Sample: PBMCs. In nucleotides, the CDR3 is TGCAGTGCTAGACCGGGACTAGGGGGGGATGAGCAGTTCTTC. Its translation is CSARPGLGGDEQFF.